Below are 25 T cell receptor beta chains sequenced from a single sample in a study of shared clonotypes between healthy human individuals. This table comes from immunoSEQ multiplex PCR, and its TCRdb copy is limited to in-frame clones, with some not included. The profile shows about a million clones, about 77% of them singletons. Sample: memory CD4+ T cells sorted from blood. Subset noted: CD45RA-negative fraction. These receptors originate from a man between 18 and 35 years old in good health.

DNA of the CDR3: TGCGCCAGCAGCTCAAACAGCTACTACGAGCAGTACTTC. This gives the protein CASSSNSYYEQYF. V usage is TRBV5-1 and J usage is TRBJ2-7; D is uncertain. V was shortened by 3 bases and J by 3 bases, with 10 bases between the two germline ends. CDR1 and CDR2 from the germline V gene are SGHRS and YFSETQ. The CDR3 runs to 13 residues.

The gene calls are TRBV5-1 and TRBJ2-2, with D unresolved. In germline, CDR1 is SGHRS, CDR2 YFSETQ. The CDR3 is made up of 15 amino acids. The germline V and J ends were trimmed by 4 bases and 3 bases, with 13 bases remaining between them. This chain's CDR3 is CASSLGGVDTGELFF. CDR3 in DNA: TGCGCCAGCAGCCTGGGCGGTGTTGACACCGGGGAGCTGTTTTTT.

The chain links TRBV7-2 to TRBJ2-5, with D hard to call. The CDR3 sequence is 13 residues long. The V end was cut by 2 bases, the J end by 5 bases, with 9 bases between. Germline CDR1 and CDR2: SGHTA and FQGNSA. The CDR3 coding sequence is TGTGCCAGCAGCTTACCTGGGTCGGAGACCCAGTACTTC. It is translated as CASSLPGSETQYF.

This clone was seen at least ten times. V usage is TRBV27 and J usage is TRBJ1-2, with 7 bases fitting TRBD1. Germline V gives CDR1 MNHEY, CDR2 SMNVEV (reference sequence). The CDR3 is 11 residues long. With V trimmed by 10 bases and J by 3 bases, 2 bases remained unmatched. CDR3 sequence (DNA): TGTGCCACAGGGACAGACTATGGCTACACCTTC. Amino acid sequence: CATGTDYGYTF.

The chain is built from TRBV7-3 and TRBJ1-2, with TRBD1 identical over 7 bases. V was clipped by 8 bases and J by 7 bases; unmatched bases: 13. This CDR3 is 14 amino acids long. The germline gives CDR1 SGHTA, CDR2 FQGTGA. CDR3 region: CASGPGQYFLGYTF. The CDR3 DNA sequence: TGTGCCAGCGGGCCGGGACAGTACTTCCTTGGCTACACCTTC. Using reference TRBV7-3 and TRBJ1-2 for the parts outside the CDR3, the full variable domain is GAGVSQTPSNKVTEKGKYVELRCDPISGHTALYWYRQSLGQGPEFLIYFQGTGAADDSGLPNDRFFAVRPEGSVSTLKIQRTERGDSAVYLCASGPGQYFLGYTFGSGTRLTVV.

This rearrangement joins TRBV5-6 to TRBJ2-4, with unresolved D. The CDR3 totals 15 residues. CDR1 and CDR2 (germline): SGHDT, YYEEEE. Trimming took 3 bases from V and 0 from J, leaving 10 bases between them. The DNA of the CDR3 is TGTGCCAGCAGCTCGGGTATAACAGCCAAAAACATTCAGTACTTC. Translated, it gives CASSSGITAKNIQYF.

The chain uses TRBV27 and TRBJ2-6; D is tentatively TRBD1 or TRBD2 (7 bases each). V was trimmed by 5 bases and J by 4 bases, leaving 15 bases between them. From germline, CDR1 is MNHEY and CDR2 SMNVEV (reference sequence). The CDR3 totals 16 residues. The CDR3: CASSPRGGSGANVLTF. Here the CDR3 DNA reads TGTGCCAGCAGTCCCAGGGGGGGCTCCGGGGCCAACGTCCTGACTTTC.

This clone was seen only a few times. This sequence joins TRBV19 and TRBJ1-5, with D possibly matching TRBD1 (5 bases). Trimming removed 5 bases at V and 11 bases at J, with 19 bases between. CDR3 length equals 14 residues. CDR1 is LNHDA and CDR2 is SQIVND in the germline V gene (reference sequence). CDR3 in amino acids: CASSPSTGRGAQHF. As DNA, the CDR3 is TGTGCCAGTAGTCCCTCGACGGGGCGAGGGGCCCAGCATTTT.

This chain joins TRBV5-1 and TRBJ2-5; TRBD2 agrees at 15 bases. V shed 0 bases, J shed 4 bases, and the junction held 1 base outside the gene matches. The CDR3 has 16 amino acids. Germline V gives CDR1 SGHRS, CDR2 YFSETQ. CDR3 DNA sequence: TGCGCCAGCAGCTTGGAGGGACTAGCGGGGGGAGAGACCCAGTACTTC. Its translation: CASSLEGLAGGETQYF. Full variable domain (rest looked up from reference TRBV5-1 and TRBJ2-5): KAGVTQTPRYLIKTRGQQVTLSCSPISGHRSVSWYQQTPGQGLQFLFEYFSETQRNKGNFPGRFSGRQFSNSRSEMNVSTLELGDSALYLCASSLEGLAGGETQYFGPGTRLLVL.

V usage is TRBV18 and J usage is TRBJ1-4; maybe TRBD1 (5 bases). The CDR3 spans 16 residues. From germline, CDR1 is KGHSH and CDR2 LQKENI. The germline V and J ends were trimmed by 3 bases and 4 bases, with 15 bases remaining between them. CDR3 sequence reads: CASSPPMGQLNEKLFF. The DNA of the CDR3 is TGTGCCAGCTCACCCCCTATGGGGCAGCTTAATGAAAAACTGTTTTTT.

The chain has TRBV7-2 and TRBJ2-3, with 7 bases aligning to TRBD1. Germline V gene data show CDR1 as SGHTA and CDR2 as FQGNSA. The CDR3 consists of 15 residues. Trimming at V came to 5 bases and at J to 5 bases, leaving 10 bases not matched to a gene. CDR3 region: CASSPPGTDRDTQYF. The DNA of the CDR3 is TGTGCCAGCAGCCCGCCGGGGACAGACCGAGATACGCAGTATTTT.

The chain employs TRBV19 and TRBJ2-2, with 7 nucleotides matching TRBD1. Germline-derived CDR1 and CDR2 are LNHDA and SQIVND (reference sequence). The CDR3 is 14 residues long. With 6 bases clipped from V and 0 bases from J, the junction kept 1 base outside the gene matches. The CDR3 is CASRGTANTGELFF. CDR3 bases: TGTGCCAGTAGAGGGACAGCGAACACCGGGGAGCTGTTTTTT.

The chain links TRBV28 to TRBJ2-2; weak D call: TRBD2 (6 bases). Trimming cost V 4 bases and J 6 bases, with 21 bases left between them. This CDR3 region has 17 residues. Germline V gives CDR1 MDHEN, CDR2 SYDVKM. The CDR3 DNA is TGTGCCAGCAGTTCCCTGTGGATAGCGGAAAACCCCGGGGAGCTGTTTTTT. It translates to CASSSLWIAENPGELFF.

The rearrangement uses TRBV18 and TRBJ1-5, with D unclear. CDR1 is KGHSH and CDR2 is LQKENI in the germline V gene. There are 13 residues in the CDR3. V shed 6 bases and J shed 5 bases, with 11 bases lying between them. The CDR3 reads CASSQGLDQPQHF. In nucleotides, the CDR3 is TGTGCCAGCTCTCAAGGGTTGGATCAGCCCCAGCATTTT. Full variable domain (missing parts from reference TRBV18 and TRBJ1-5): NAGVMQNPRHLVRRRGQEARLRCSPMKGHSHVYWYRQLPEEGLKFMVYLQKENIIDESGMPKERFSAEFPKEGPSILRIQQVVRGDSAAYFCASSQGLDQPQHFGDGTRLSIL.

Details on this clone: The sample has other DNA sequences that encode this CDR3 too. This chain joins TRBV18 and TRBJ1-2; D gene uncertain. Trimming pared 3 bases from V and 0 bases from J, leaving 8 bases between. The CDR3 loop spans 14 amino acids. The V gene's germline CDR1 is KGHSH and CDR2 LQKENI. The CDR3 protein is CASSPGVANYGYTF. CDR3 sequence (DNA): TGTGCCAGCTCACCGGGCGTCGCTAACTATGGCTACACCTTC. Full variable domain (missing parts from reference TRBV18 and TRBJ1-2): NAGVMQNPRHLVRRRGQEARLRCSPMKGHSHVYWYRQLPEEGLKFMVYLQKENIIDESGMPKERFSAEFPKEGPSILRIQQVVRGDSAAYFCASSPGVANYGYTFGSGTRLTVV.

This chain connects TRBV6-1 to TRBJ1-5, with a weak D call TRBD1 (6 bases). From germline, CDR1 is MNHNS and CDR2 SASEGT. CDR3 length: 13 amino acids. Trimming took off 8 bases at V and 7 bases at J, with 15 bases between the two ends. CDR3 DNA: TGTGCCAGCGGAGGGGGTGATGGGCAGCCCCAGCATTTT. It is translated as CASGGGDGQPQHF.

The chain couples TRBV5-1 to TRBJ1-1, with D possibly being TRBD1 (5 bases). V dropped 2 bases and J dropped 4 bases, with 12 bases sitting between them. Germline V gene sequence: CDR1 SGHRS, CDR2 YFSETQ. The CDR3 loop spans 14 amino acids. The CDR3 DNA sequence: TGCGCCAGCAGCTTCGGGTCCCAGGGCACTGAAGCTTTCTTT. Amino acid sequence: CASSFGSQGTEAFF.

V usage is TRBV10-2 and J usage is TRBJ1-1, with 8 bases aligning to TRBD1. The CDR3 contains 14 residues. The V and J ends lost 10 bases and 5 bases, in that order; junction bases with no gene match: 12. Per germline, CDR1 WSHSY and CDR2 SAAADI. The CDR3 DNA reads as TGCGCCACCGCCCGCGCACAGGGGGTGACTGAAGCTTTCTTT. Translating it yields CATARAQGVTEAFF.

V is TRBV7-8 and J is TRBJ1-4; D may be TRBD1 (5 bases). Germline assignment: CDR1 SGHVS and CDR2 FQNEAQ. The V gene lost 6 bases and the J gene lost 4 bases, with 18 bases spanning the gap. The CDR3 sequence is 16 residues long. The CDR3 coding sequence is TGTGCCAGCAGACCGGGACCCCGGGTGGTTAATGAAAAACTGTTTTTT. Its protein is CASRPGPRVVNEKLFF.

The V call is TRBV6-6, the J call TRBJ1-2; tentatively, D is TRBD1 (5 bases). Germline V gene lookup returns CDR1 MNHNY and CDR2 SVGAGI (reference sequence). Trimming left V 2 bases short and J 4 bases short, with 14 bases between. This CDR3 region has 15 residues. CDR3 nucleotides: TGTGCCAGCAGTTACGGGGCGGGGGAAGGCTATGGCTACACCTTC. Protein product: CASSYGAGEGYGYTF.

This sequence joins TRBV5-1 and TRBJ1-3; TRBD1 might be the D (5 bases). V dropped 0 bases and J dropped 9 bases, with 13 bases sitting between them. The CDR3 totals 14 residues. Per the germline V gene, CDR1 is SGHRS and CDR2 is YFSETQ. The CDR3 sequence is CASSLGQGLSTIYF. The CDR3 region has the DNA TGCGCCAGCAGCTTGGGGCAGGGCTTGTCCACCATATATTTT.

The sample holds a few counts of this clone. The CDR3: CASSLAGTQGWIDTQYF. In DNA form, the CDR3 reads TGTGCCAGCAGCTTAGCGGGTACACAGGGATGGATAGATACGCAGTATTTT. The V call is TRBV7-8, the J call TRBJ2-3, with D possibly being TRBD1 (6 bases). The germline V and J ends were trimmed by 0 bases and 5 bases, with 18 bases remaining between them. Germline-derived CDR1 and CDR2 are SGHVS and FQNEAQ. This CDR3 comprises 17 residues.

The CDR3 reads CASSRAGGLTDTQYF. The CDR3 nucleotides read TGCGCCAGCAGCAGAGCGGGAGGACTCACAGATACGCAGTATTTT. This rearrangement joins TRBV5-1 to TRBJ2-3; 9 bases align to TRBD2. CDR1 is SGHRS, CDR2 YFSETQ, per germline. CDR3 length: 15 residues. V was pared by 4 bases and J by 2 bases, with 5 bases of the junction left unmatched.

The rearrangement joins TRBV28 to TRBJ2-2, with 11 bases that match TRBD2. The CDR3 totals 14 residues. V lost 8 bases and J lost 6; bases outside the gene matches: 5. The germline gives CDR1 MDHEN, CDR2 SYDVKM. The CDR3 sequence: CASLLAGVAGELFF. In nucleotides, the CDR3 is TGTGCCAGCTTACTAGCGGGAGTTGCCGGGGAGCTGTTTTTT.

The genes are TRBV10-1 and TRBJ1-2; D is unresolved. The germline V gene encodes CDR1 WNHNN and CDR2 SYGVQD (reference sequence). The germline V and J ends were trimmed by 5 bases and 8 bases, with 15 bases remaining between them. This CDR3 is built from 13 residues. As DNA, the CDR3 is TGCGCCAGCAGTCCCAACCGATACGGGGGCTACACCTTC. Translating gives CASSPNRYGGYTF.